The present T cell receptor (beta chain) was sequenced within a study of beta chain features in type 1 diabetes. The authors reverse transcribed all of the isolated RNA, so sequencing captured expressed TCRB transcripts. This table comes from immunoSEQ multiplex PCR, and its TCRdb copy is limited to in-frame clones, with some not included. The table records about 340,000 clones, around 7.6% of them present only once. CDR1 and CDR2 from the germline V gene are SGHTA and FQGNSA. Trimming cost V 3 bases and J 8 bases, with 11 bases left between them. The CDR3 runs 13 residues. What was sequenced was central memory CD4+ T cells from blood. The rearrangement links TRBV7-2 to TRBJ2-4; D not resolved. This receptor was taken from a woman younger than 35 in good health. The CDR3 spells CASSFYLEDIQYF. The CDR3 nucleotides read TGTGCCAGCAGCTTCTACCTAGAGGACATTCAGTACTTC.